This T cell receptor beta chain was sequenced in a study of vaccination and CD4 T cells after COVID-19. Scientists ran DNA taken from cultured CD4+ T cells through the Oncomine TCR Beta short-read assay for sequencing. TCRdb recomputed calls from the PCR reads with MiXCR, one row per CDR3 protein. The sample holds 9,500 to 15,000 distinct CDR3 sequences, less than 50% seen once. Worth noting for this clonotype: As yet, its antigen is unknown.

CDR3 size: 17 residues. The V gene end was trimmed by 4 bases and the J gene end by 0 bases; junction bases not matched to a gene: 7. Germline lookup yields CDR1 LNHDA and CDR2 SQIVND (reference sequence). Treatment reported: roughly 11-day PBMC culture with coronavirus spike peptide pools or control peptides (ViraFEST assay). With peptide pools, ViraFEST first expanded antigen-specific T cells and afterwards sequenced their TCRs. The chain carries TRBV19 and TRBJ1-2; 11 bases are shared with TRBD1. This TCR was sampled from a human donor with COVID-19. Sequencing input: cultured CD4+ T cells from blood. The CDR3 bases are TGTGCCAGTAGTACCTGGACAGGGGGCCCGGCTAACTATGGCTACACCTTC. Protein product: CASSTWTGGPANYGYTF.